Listed below are T cell receptor beta chains from one sample, sequenced in a study of Ad26.COV2.S vaccination and SARS-CoV-2 variants. Sequenced by immunoSEQ multiplex PCR; TCRdb stores in-frame clones only, minus some. The sample holds about 330,000 clones, under 90% seen once. Sequenced here: peripheral blood, sampled in a trial of Ad26.COV2.S vaccine versus placebo. The receptors shown here come from a person between 18 and 65 years old who received the Ad26.COV2.S COVID-19 vaccine or a placebo. Both conserved end residues are part of each CDR3. D genes are given only for firm matches. Clone size is shown for a subset of rows, as once, few, many or a class of expanded clone.

d_gene | len | j_gene | abundance | v_gene | CDR3aa | CDR3nt
TRBD2 | 15 | TRBJ2-7 | - | TRBV3-1/TRBV3-2 | CASSQELADSYEQYF | TGTGCCAGCAGCCAAGAACTAGCGGACTCCTACGAGCAGTACTTC
- | 12 | TRBJ2-1 | - | TRBV7-6 | CASSLDLGEQFF | TGTGCCAGCAGCTTAGACCTAGGTGAGCAGTTCTTC
- | 15 | TRBJ1-1 | - | TRBV7-2 | CASSGWGPVNTEAFF | TGTGCCAGCAGCGGGTGGGGGCCTGTGAACACTGAAGCTTTCTTT
TRBD2 | 20 | TRBJ2-4 | - | TRBV19 | CASSMGPKRGSSLAKNIQYF | TGTGCCAGTAGTATGGGACCTAAGCGGGGGTCTTCACTAGCCAAAAACATTCAGTACTTC
- | 14 | TRBJ1-3 | - | TRBV6-5 | CASSPGLTGNTIYF | TGTGCCAGCAGCCCCGGGCTGACTGGAAACACCATATATTTT
- | 14 | TRBJ1-1 | - | TRBV25-1 | CASSENGASTEAFF | TGTGCCAGCAGTGAAAACGGGGCATCGACTGAAGCTTTCTTT
- | 16 | TRBJ1-2 | - | TRBV19 | CASSTRPGQLNYGYTF | TGTGCCAGTAGCACCAGGCCTGGACAGCTTAACTATGGCTACACCTTC
- | 14 | TRBJ2-7 | - | TRBV6-2/TRBV6-3 | CASSDLTGPYEQYF | TGTGCCAGCAGTGACTTGACGGGGCCCTACGAGCAGTACTTC
- | 14 | TRBJ1-2 | - | TRBV6-5 | CASSYSPGVYGYTF | TGTGCCAGCAGTTACTCGCCAGGGGTTTATGGCTACACCTTC
TRBD1 | 17 | TRBJ1-2 | - | TRBV18 | CASSLGTGRGDNYGYTF | TGTGCCAGCTCACTAGGGACAGGGCGCGGTGATAACTATGGCTACACCTTC
- | 15 | TRBJ2-7 | - | TRBV7-9 | CASSRPDGVFHEQYF | TGTGCCAGCAGCCGCCCCGACGGGGTCTTTCACGAGCAGTACTTC
TRBD2 | 20 | TRBJ2-5 | - | TRBV14 | CASSQENSRTSGRSQETQYF | TGTGCCAGCAGCCAGGAGAACTCTAGGACTAGCGGGAGAAGCCAAGAGACCCAGTACTTC
- | 16 | TRBJ1-1 | - | TRBV5-5 | CASSLASGWGNTEAFF | TGTGCCAGCAGCTTGGCCTCAGGCTGGGGGAACACTGAAGCTTTCTTT
TRBD1 | 17 | TRBJ2-2 | - | TRBV11-3 | CASSLERGQGPDGELFF | TGTGCCAGCAGCTTAGAAAGGGGACAGGGTCCGGACGGGGAGCTGTTTTTT
- | 14 | TRBJ2-5 | - | TRBV7-9 | CASSFPTDQETQYF | TGTGCCAGCAGCTTTCCCACTGATCAAGAGACCCAGTACTTC
TRBD2 | 16 | TRBJ2-5 | - | TRBV6-5 | CASSYTSGGAGETQYF | TGTGCCAGCAGTTACACTAGCGGGGGGGCCGGAGAGACCCAGTACTTC
- | 14 | TRBJ2-1 | - | TRBV7-3 | CASSLGLGGLGQFF | TGTGCCAGCAGCTTAGGGTTAGGGGGATTAGGGCAGTTCTTC
TRBD2 | 18 | TRBJ2-4 | - | TRBV6-1 | CASSELQGLAGFKNIQYF | TGTGCCAGCAGTGAATTACAGGGACTAGCGGGATTCAAAAACATTCAGTACTTC
TRBD1 | 14 | TRBJ2-3 | - | TRBV2 | CASSWDSRTDTQYF | TGTGCCAGCAGTTGGGACAGTCGCACAGATACGCAGTATTTT
- | 17 | TRBJ1-2 | - | TRBV27 | CASSPGQRPLANYGYTF | TGTGCCAGCAGTCCCGGACAGAGACCATTAGCTAACTATGGCTACACCTTC
TRBD2 | 15 | TRBJ2-1 | - | TRBV14 | CASSRLAGGSSEQFF | TGTGCCAGCAGCCGACTAGCGGGAGGCTCGAGTGAGCAGTTCTTC
- | 13 | TRBJ1-6 | few | TRBV5-5 | CASSLEWGSPLHF | TGTGCCAGCAGCTTGGAATGGGGCTCACCCCTCCACTTT
- | 11 | TRBJ2-1 | - | TRBV12-3/TRBV12-4 | CASSQYNEQFF | TGTGCCAGCAGTCAGTACAATGAGCAGTTCTTC
- | 11 | TRBJ1-1 | few | TRBV28 | CASSSLGEAFF | TGTGCCAGCAGTTCGCTCGGAGAAGCTTTCTTT
- | 13 | TRBJ1-1 | - | TRBV13 | CASSLIGNTEAFF | TGTGCCAGCAGCTTAATCGGGAACACTGAAGCTTTCTTT
- | 13 | TRBJ1-1 | - | TRBV5-6 | CASFWTANTEAFF | TGTGCCAGCTTTTGGACGGCGAACACTGAAGCTTTCTTT
- | 10 | TRBJ1-2 | - | TRBV29-1 | CSSSGDGYTF | TGCAGCTCCTCAGGGGACGGCTACACCTTC
- | 17 | TRBJ2-2 | - | TRBV7-2 | CASSVRGLLIRAGELFF | TGTGCCAGCAGCGTAAGGGGACTTCTAATACGGGCCGGGGAGCTGTTTTTT
- | 16 | TRBJ2-7 | - | TRBV10-1 | CASSESVGASSYEQYF | TGCGCCAGCAGTGAGTCGGTAGGGGCAAGCTCCTACGAGCAGTACTTC
- | 14 | TRBJ2-4 | - | TRBV5-6 | CASSLDPAKNIQYF | TGTGCCAGCAGCTTGGACCCAGCCAAAAACATTCAGTACTTC
- | 15 | TRBJ1-1 | - | TRBV7-9 | CASSFQTTLYAEAFF | TGTGCCAGCAGCTTCCAAACGACCCTTTACGCTGAAGCTTTCTTT
- | 15 | TRBJ2-3 | - | TRBV7-2 | CASSLAGRGTDTQYF | TGTGCCAGCAGCTTAGCAGGTCGGGGCACAGATACGCAGTATTTT
- | 11 | TRBJ1-1 | - | TRBV27 | CASSLGTEAFF | TGTGCCAGCAGTCTAGGGACTGAAGCTTTCTTT
- | 16 | TRBJ2-5 | - | TRBV14 | CASSQEEMPAGETQYF | TGTGCCAGCAGCCAAGAGGAAATGCCGGCAGGAGAGACCCAGTACTTC
- | 11 | TRBJ2-1 | few | TRBV6-5 | CASSIYNEQFF | TGTGCCAGCAGTATTTACAATGAGCAGTTCTTC
- | 15 | TRBJ1-2 | - | TRBV5-4 | CASSLGPAGGNGYTF | TGTGCCAGCAGCTTGGGCCCCGCGGGAGGAAATGGCTACACCTTC
TRBD1 | 15 | TRBJ2-1 | - | TRBV27 | CASSLPGGPYNEQFF | TGTGCCAGCAGTCTGCCAGGGGGCCCCTACAATGAGCAGTTCTTC
- | 15 | TRBJ2-3 | - | TRBV27 | CASSLLTGATDTQYF | TGTGCCAGCAGTTTACTGACGGGGGCAACAGATACGCAGTATTTT
- | 14 | TRBJ2-7 | - | TRBV5-4 | CASSLGGQNYEQYF | TGTGCCAGCAGCTTGGGCGGGCAGAATTACGAGCAGTACTTC
- | 16 | TRBJ1-2 | - | TRBV6-1 | CASSEVGRLIRYGYTF | TGTGCCAGCAGTGAGGTAGGCAGGCTGATTCGCTATGGCTACACCTTC
- | 17 | TRBJ2-1 | - | TRBV4-1 | CASSQLPRGRTYNEQFF | TGCGCCAGCAGCCAACTGCCCCGTGGGAGGACCTACAATGAGCAGTTCTTC
- | 15 | TRBJ1-2 | - | TRBV9 | CASSVKTERAYGYTF | TGTGCCAGCAGCGTAAAGACAGAAAGGGCCTATGGCTACACCTTC
TRBD1 | 16 | TRBJ2-7 | - | TRBV7-9 | CASRTLIGDRGDEQYF | TGTGCCAGCAGAACGCTTATCGGGGACAGGGGCGATGAGCAGTACTTC
- | 10 | TRBJ1-2 | - | TRBV28 | CASVGTGYTF | TGTGCCAGCGTGGGGACAGGCTACACCTTC
- | 13 | TRBJ1-2 | once | TRBV19 | CASSLDSYYGYTF | TGTGCCAGTAGTTTGGACAGCTACTATGGCTACACCTTC
TRBD2 | 14 | TRBJ2-2 | - | TRBV27 | CASSLGLAGGELFF | TGTGCCAGCAGTTTAGGACTAGCAGGCGGGGAGCTGTTTTTT
TRBD1 | 20 | TRBJ1-1 | - | TRBV14 | CASSQDARDRGLGYVTEAFF | TGTGCCAGCAGCCAAGATGCTCGAGACAGGGGGCTTGGATACGTAACTGAAGCTTTCTTT
- | 14 | TRBJ1-4 | once | TRBV6-5 | CASRPLGPNEKLFF | TGTGCCAGCAGGCCCCTCGGCCCTAATGAAAAACTGTTTTTT
- | 13 | TRBJ1-4 | - | TRBV18 | CASSPGVREKLFF | TGTGCCAGCTCACCAGGGGTGAGGGAAAAACTGTTTTTT